This record covers a single T cell receptor beta chain. Its antigen is still unknown. UMIs and a universal primer site were added when TCR cDNA was made by 5'RACE template switching. TCRdb passed the 5' RACE reads through MiXCR, listing each CDR3 protein once. The repertoire holds about 340,000 distinct CDR3 sequences, with 8.5% to 10% as singletons. This sample is drawn from a study of T cells after yellow fever vaccination. Study conclusions and caveats: Clones from primary vaccination mostly reappeared after the booster (roughly 95% CD4, about 85% CD8).

The sequence came from a man between 18 and 29 years old who received the YFV17D yellow fever vaccine. The sequences come from PBMCs, collected on the day of the first yellow fever vaccination.

DNA of the CDR3: TGCAGTGCTAGCATCCGGGGGGGTAAAGAGACCCAGTACTTC. This sequence encodes CSASIRGGKETQYF. The chain is built from TRBV20-1 and TRBJ2-5; TRBD2 matches 8 bases. In germline, CDR1 is DFQATT, CDR2 SNEGSKA (reference sequence). The CDR3 length is 14 residues. The ends lost 3 bases at V and 3 bases at J; junction bases unmatched: 6.